The 3 T cell receptor beta chains below all came from one sample that was sequenced in a study of identical twins' blood T cells. Each CDR3 protein is one row after TCRdb ran MiXCR on the 5' RACE reads. The sample has roughly 340,000 distinct CDR3 sequences; roughly 30% are singletons. Sequencing was carried out using PBMCs. These receptors were taken from a woman aged 18-55 years in good health.

The J gene is TRBJ2-2, the V gene TRBV2, with 11 bases matching TRBD2. CDR1 and CDR2 (germline): SNHLY, FYNNEI. The CDR3 has 16 residues. Trimming removed 2 bases from V and 6 bases from J; junction bases left unmatched: 5. The CDR3 reads CASSESVSGGAGELFF. The CDR3 DNA sequence: TGTGCCAGCAGTGAATCTGTTAGCGGGGGGGCCGGGGAGCTGTTTTTT.

The chain links TRBV11-2 to TRBJ2-3, with a tentative D call TRBD1 (6 bases). CDR1 is SGHAT, CDR2 FQNNGV, per germline. Trimming removed 5 bases at V and 4 bases at J, with 19 bases between. This CDR3 comprises 16 residues. In DNA form, the CDR3 reads TGTGCCAGCAGCATCAGACAGGACCCGTGGGCAGATACGCAGTATTTT. Residues: CASSIRQDPWADTQYF.

At least ten counts were recorded for this clonotype. The V gene is TRBV6-5, the J gene TRBJ1-1; D gene unclear. Trimming cost V 2 bases and J 1 base, with 5 bases left between them. The CDR3 totals 13 residues. Germline CDR1 reads MNHEY; CDR2 reads SVGAGI. The CDR3 region has the DNA TGTGCCAGCAGTTACACAAAGAACACTGAAGCTTTCTTT. It codes for CASSYTKNTEAFF.